This entry describes one TCR beta chain. Assay used: immunoSEQ multiplex PCR; TCRdb lists only in-frame clones, some missing. The data show around 68,000 clones, more than 75% seen once. This sample stems from a study of OX40 agonist ivuxolimab in advanced cancers. Germline CDR1 is LNHDA and CDR2 is SQIVND (reference sequence). Trimming took 5 bases from V and 0 from J; bases not matched to a gene: 8. The CDR3 contains 17 residues. This chain links TRBV19 with TRBJ2-4; 9 positions match TRBD1. The sequencing used CD4+ or CD8+ T cells sorted from blood, collected in a trial of the OX40 agonist ivuxolimab. This clonotype was sampled from an adult with an advanced solid tumor such as melanoma, head and neck, liver or kidney cancer. CDR3 in DNA: TGTGCCAGTAGTCCCCCTCGACAGGGGGTAGCCAAAAACATTCAGTACTTC. It encodes CASSPPRQGVAKNIQYF.